A single sample is the source of the 2 T cell receptor beta chains below, sequenced in a study of graft-versus-host responses after intestinal transplantation. Only in-frame clones appear in the TCRdb table, and some are missing; sequencing was by immunoSEQ multiplex PCR. This sample has around 88,000 clones, with under 85% found just once. Antigens of these TCRs are unknown. The sample consisted of unstimulated CD8+ T cells sorted from spleen or lymph node cells, taken before intestinal transplant. These receptors were obtained from a human donor who received an intestinal transplant.

V and J are TRBV7-2 and TRBJ1-2, with 7 bases aligning to TRBD1. The CDR3 contains 13 residues. In germline, CDR1 is SGHTA, CDR2 FQGNSA. The V and J ends lost 10 bases and 4 bases, in that order; junction bases with no gene match: 9. CDR3 sequence (DNA): TGTGCCACCGGGGAGGGGGCCATCTATGGCTACACCTTC. This translates into CATGEGAIYGYTF. Supplemented by reference TRBV7-2 and TRBJ1-2, the full variable domain reads GAGVSQSPSNKVTEKGKDVELRCDPISGHTALYWYRQSLGQGLEFLIYFQGNSAPDKSGLPSDRFSAERTGGSVSTLTIQRTQQEDSAVYLCATGEGAIYGYTFGSGTRLTVV.

The rearrangement uses TRBV23-1 and TRBJ2-1, with D possibly matching TRBD2 (6 bases). TRBV23-1 belongs to the ORF category, with a function that is uncertain. The CDR3 totals 16 residues. Trimming pared 3 bases from V and 5 bases from J, leaving 17 bases between. CDR3 nucleotide sequence: TGCGCCAGCAGTCATTCGCTCCGGGACTGGAACAATGAGCAGTTCTTC. Encoded protein: CASSHSLRDWNNEQFF.